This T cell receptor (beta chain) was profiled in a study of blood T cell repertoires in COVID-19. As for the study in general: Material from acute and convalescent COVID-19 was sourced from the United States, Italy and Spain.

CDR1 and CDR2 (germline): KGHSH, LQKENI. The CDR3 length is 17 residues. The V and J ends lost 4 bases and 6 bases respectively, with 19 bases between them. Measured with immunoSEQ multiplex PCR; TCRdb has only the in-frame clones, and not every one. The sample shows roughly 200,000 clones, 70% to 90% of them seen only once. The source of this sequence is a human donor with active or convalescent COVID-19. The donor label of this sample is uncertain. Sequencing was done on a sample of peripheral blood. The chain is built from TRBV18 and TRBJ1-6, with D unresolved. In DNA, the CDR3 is TGTGCCAGCTCACTCTCTTCGGTTGAGCCTACTAATTCACCCCTCCACTTT. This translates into CASSLSSVEPTNSPLHF.